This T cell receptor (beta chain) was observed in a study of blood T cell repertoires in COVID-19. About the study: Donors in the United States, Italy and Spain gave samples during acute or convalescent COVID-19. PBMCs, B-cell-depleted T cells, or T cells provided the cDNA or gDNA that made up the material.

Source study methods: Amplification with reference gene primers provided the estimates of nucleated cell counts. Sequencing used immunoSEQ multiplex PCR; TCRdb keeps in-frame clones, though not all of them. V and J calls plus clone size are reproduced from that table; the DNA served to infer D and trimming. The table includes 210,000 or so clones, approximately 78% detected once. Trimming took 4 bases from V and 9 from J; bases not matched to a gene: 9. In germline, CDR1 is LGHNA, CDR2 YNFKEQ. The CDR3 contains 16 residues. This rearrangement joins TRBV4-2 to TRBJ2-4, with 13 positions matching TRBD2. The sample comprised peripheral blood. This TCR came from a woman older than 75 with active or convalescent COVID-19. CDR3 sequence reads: CASSPALAGGPGIQYF. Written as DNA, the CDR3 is TGTGCCAGCAGCCCAGCACTAGCGGGGGGGCCCGGCATTCAGTACTTC.